This T cell receptor beta chain was profiled in a study of cytomegalovirus exposure and HLA in healthy donors. The CDR3 has 16 residues. The germline V gene has CDR1 SEHNR and CDR2 FQNEAQ (reference sequence). V was trimmed by 2 bases and J by 1 base, leaving 14 bases between them. Primers: 60 Vbeta forward and 13 Jbeta reverse. TCRdb keeps only in-frame clones here, not all; method: immunoSEQ multiplex PCR. The sample carries some 160,000 clones, 75% to 80% recorded once. The rearrangement uses TRBV7-9 and TRBJ1-1, with D unresolved. The source of this sequence is a woman in her forties in good health and CMV-seronegative. The sample was PBMCs. CDR3 loop: CASSLLFNRKNTEAFF. The DNA of the CDR3 is TGTGCCAGCAGCTTACTGTTTAACAGAAAGAACACTGAAGCTTTCTTT. Together with reference TRBV7-9 and TRBJ1-1, the CDR3 gives the full variable domain: DTGVSQNPRHKITKRGQNVTFRCDPISEHNRLYWYRQTLGQGPEFLTYFQNEAQLEKSRLLSDRFSAERPKGSFSTLEIQRTEQGDSAMYLCASSLLFNRKNTEAFFGQGTRLTVV.